One sample yielded the 22 T cell receptor beta chains listed below, sequenced in a study of cytomegalovirus exposure and HLA in healthy donors. The PCR was carried out with 60 Vbeta primers and 13 Jbeta primers. The assay was immunoSEQ multiplex PCR, and TCRdb's table has in-frame clones only and misses some. Reported are roughly 70,000 clones; the ten largest clones contain 7.5% to 8%. Sequencing was performed on PBMCs. These receptors all stem from a female donor in good health and CMV-seropositive.

This chain uses TRBV6-6 with TRBJ2-1; possibly TRBD1 for D (6 bases). The germline V gene has CDR1 MNHNY and CDR2 SVGAGI (reference sequence). The V end was cut by 6 bases, the J end by 10 bases, with 19 bases between. There are 14 residues in the CDR3. The CDR3 DNA reads as TGTGCCAGCAGGACAATTACAGGGACAAGGGAGCAGTTCTTC. Its protein is CASRTITGTREQFF.

The V call is TRBV5-1, the J call TRBJ2-7; TRBD2 agrees at 8 bases. This CDR3 is built from 15 residues. The germline gives CDR1 SGHRS, CDR2 YFSETQ. Unmatched junction bases numbered 11, after V lost 4 bases and J lost 5 bases. The CDR3 loop reads CASSAGASGSHEQYF. CDR3 bases: TGCGCCAGCAGCGCCGGGGCTAGCGGGTCCCACGAGCAGTACTTC.

The rearrangement uses TRBV18 and TRBJ2-7; D is unclear. Germline values: CDR1 KGHSH, CDR2 LQKENI. The length of the CDR3 is 15 residues. Trimming left V 0 bases short and J 0 bases short, with 9 bases between. The CDR3 loop is CASSPPRGRSYEQYF. The CDR3 region has the DNA TGTGCCAGCTCACCACCGCGTGGGCGCTCCTACGAGCAGTACTTC.

The rearrangement joins TRBV7-8 to TRBJ1-5; D not certain. Germline lookup yields CDR1 SGHVS and CDR2 FQNEAQ. The CDR3 consists of 16 residues. Trimming shortened V by 7 bases and J by 1 base, and 17 bases separated the two germline ends. The chain's CDR3 is CASTLWARGSNQPQHF. The CDR3 DNA sequence: TGTGCCAGCACGTTATGGGCCCGTGGCAGCAATCAGCCCCAGCATTTT.

The chain combines TRBV5-6 with TRBJ2-5, with TRBD1 matching 7 bases. TRBJ2-7 matches the DNA end more closely, so the J call is doubtful. The CDR3 consists of 12 residues. Germline V gene lookup returns CDR1 SGHDT and CDR2 YYEEEE. CDR3 bases: TGTGCCAGCAGCTCCGGGACAGCCGAGCAGTACTTC. Encoded protein: CASSSGTAEQYF.

This chain joins TRBV5-1 and TRBJ2-3; D perhaps matches TRBD1 (5 bases). CDR1 is SGHRS and CDR2 is YFSETQ in the germline V gene. V was clipped by 1 base and J by 4 bases, with 10 bases between them. CDR3 length equals 14 residues. CDR3: CASSLRGRADTQYF. CDR3 nucleotides: TGCGCCAGCAGCTTGAGGGGTCGGGCAGATACGCAGTATTTT.

With respect to this clone: At one end, the junction sequence differs from germline, possibly due to a read error. The same CDR3 can be traced to other DNA sequences in this sample. This chain links TRBV6-6 with TRBJ1-1; TRBD1 matches 7 bases. CDR3 length: 15 amino acids. Germline loops: CDR1 MNHNY, CDR2 SVGAGI (reference sequence). The CDR3 spells CASSKRQGRVAEAFF. The CDR3 coding sequence is TGCGCCAGCAGTAAACGACAGGGTAGAGTCGCTGAAGCTTTCTTT.

The chain joins TRBV7-2 to TRBJ2-5; 13 nucleotides line up with TRBD2. V was clipped by 7 bases and J by 5 bases; unmatched bases: 7. Germline loops: CDR1 SGHTA, CDR2 FQGNSA. The CDR3 has 15 residues. The CDR3 coding sequence is TGTGCCAGCACCCGGACTAGCGGGGGCGGGGAGACCCAGTACTTC. Its translation: CASTRTSGGGETQYF.

The rearrangement links TRBV30 to TRBJ1-2, with 7 bases identical to TRBD1. Germline V gene sequence: CDR1 GTSNPN, CDR2 SVGIG (reference sequence). J was trimmed by 8 bases and V by 3 bases; bases with no gene match: 6. The CDR3 has 12 amino acids. The CDR3 region is CAWSVRGHGYTF. The DNA of the CDR3 is TGTGCCTGGAGCGTAAGGGGGCACGGCTACACCTTC. The whole variable domain, filled in from reference TRBV30 and TRBJ1-2, reads SQTIHQWPATLVQPVGSPLSLECTVEGTSNPNLYWYRQAAGRGLQLLFYSVGIGQISSEVPQNLSASRPQDRQFILSSKKLLLSDSGFYLCAWSVRGHGYTFGSGTRLTVV.

The rearrangement joins TRBV25-1 to TRBJ2-1; 7 bases align to TRBD2. Germline trimming cut 8 bases from V and 5 bases from J; bases unmatched to any gene: 9. The germline gives CDR1 MGHDK, CDR2 SYGVNS. The CDR3 sequence is 14 residues long. CDR3 in DNA: TGTGCCAGCGGAGGGGCTAGCGGCGACAATGAGCAGTTCTTC. Translation: CASGGASGDNEQFF.

The V gene is TRBV11-2, the J gene TRBJ2-5, with D perhaps matching TRBD2 (6 bases). Germline CDR1 and CDR2: SGHAT and FQNNGV. The CDR3 has 13 residues. The V gene lost 1 base and the J gene lost 10 bases, with 13 bases spanning the gap. CDR3 in DNA: TGTGCCAGCAGCTTAGGGGTTGGGGGGATCCAGTACTTC. Translation gives CASSLGVGGIQYF.

This rearrangement joins TRBV27 to TRBJ2-7; 7 bases match TRBD1. CDR3 size: 16 residues. CDR1 MNHEY and CDR2 SMNVEV come from the germline V gene (reference sequence). Trimming removed 5 bases from V and 0 bases from J; junction bases left unmatched: 10. The CDR3 loop reads CASSAGDSQSSYEQYF. The CDR3 DNA follows: TGTGCCAGCAGTGCCGGGGACAGTCAAAGCTCCTACGAGCAGTACTTC.

The CDR3 nucleotides read TGCGCCAGCAGCCAGGCAGAAGGGGGTGGAGGAAACACCATATATTTT. It encodes CASSQAEGGGGNTIYF. The chain is built from TRBV4-3 and TRBJ1-3; weak D call: TRBD1 (6 bases). Germline V CDR1 and CDR2: LGHNA, YSLEER. With 3 bases removed from V and 4 bases from J, the gap between germline ends came to 16 bases. This CDR3 has 16 amino acids.

The chain recombines TRBV28 with TRBJ2-2; D might be TRBD2 (6 bases). V lost 9 bases and J lost 7, with 18 bases in between. The CDR3 is 14 amino acids. Germline CDR1 reads MDHEN; CDR2 reads SYDVKM. The CDR3 is CASHSGPAGGELFF. CDR3 coding DNA: TGTGCCAGTCACAGTGGTCCAGCGGGCGGGGAGCTGTTTTTT.

V is TRBV9 and J is TRBJ2-3, with TRBD2 matching over 7 bases. This CDR3 region has 15 residues. Trimming took 0 bases from V and 5 from J; bases not matched to a gene: 6. Germline CDR1 and CDR2: SGDLS and YYNGEE. The DNA for the CDR3 is TGTGCCAGCAGCGTAGATGCGGGAGCCGGAGATACGCAGTATTTT. This sequence encodes CASSVDAGAGDTQYF.

This sequence joins TRBV7-2 and TRBJ1-2, with TRBD1 as a possible D gene (6 bases). This CDR3 has 16 amino acids. Germline CDR1 is SGHTA and CDR2 is FQGNSA. V was shortened by 5 bases and J by 4 bases, with 20 bases between the two germline ends. In DNA form, the CDR3 reads TGTGCCAGCAGCGACCACAGGGTTAGGCTTGGCTATGGCTACACCTTC. It translates to CASSDHRVRLGYGYTF. Looking up the rest from reference TRBV7-2 and TRBJ1-2 gives the full variable domain: GAGVSQSPSNKVTEKGKDVELRCDPISGHTALYWYRQSLGQGLEFLIYFQGNSAPDKSGLPSDRFSAERTGGSVSTLTIQRTQQEDSAVYLCASSDHRVRLGYGYTFGSGTRLTVV.

The chain is built from TRBV7-9 and TRBJ1-2, with a possible D match to TRBD1 (5 bases). CDR3 length: 13 residues. V lost 0 bases, J lost 6 bases, and 8 bases lay in between. In germline, CDR1 is SEHNR, CDR2 FQNEAQ (reference sequence). CDR3 residues: CASSLAGVDGYTF. The CDR3 bases are TGTGCCAGCAGCTTAGCAGGGGTGGATGGCTACACCTTC.

CDR3 loop: CASSGSPRSYNSPLHF. The CDR3 bases are TGTGCCAGTTCCGGTTCGCCTCGCTCCTATAATTCACCCCTCCACTTT. V gene TRBV6-6 combines with J gene TRBJ1-6, with no clear D. V lost 9 bases to trimming and J lost 0 bases, with 15 bases between them. The CDR3 is 16 residues long. Germline V gene lookup returns CDR1 MNHNY and CDR2 SVGAGI (reference sequence).

The chain couples TRBV28 to TRBJ2-7; D is perhaps TRBD2 (6 bases). The CDR3 is made up of 11 amino acids. Deletions cut 7 bases from V and 6 bases from J, with 10 bases between. Germline values: CDR1 MDHEN, CDR2 SYDVKM. Here the CDR3 DNA reads TGTGCCAGCACCAACGGGGGCGAGCAGTACTTC. The encoded protein is CASTNGGEQYF.

V gene TRBV9 combines with J gene TRBJ2-1, with 13 bases fitting TRBD2. The ends lost 1 base at V and 2 bases at J; junction bases unmatched: 6. The CDR3 covers 18 residues. Germline CDR1 and CDR2: SGDLS and YYNGEE. Here the CDR3 reads CASSVTGLAGVAYNEQFF. For the CDR3, the DNA is TGTGCCAGCAGCGTAACCGGACTAGCGGGAGTAGCCTACAATGAGCAGTTCTTC. The variable domain in full, with the rest retrieved from reference TRBV9 and TRBJ2-1, is DSGVTQTPKHLITATGQRVTLRCSPRSGDLSVYWYQQSLDQGLQFLIQYYNGEERAKGNILERFSAQQFPDLHSELNLSSLELGDSALYFCASSVTGLAGVAYNEQFFGPGTRLTVL.

The V call is TRBV2, the J call TRBJ1-5; no clear D gene. CDR1 and CDR2 (germline): SNHLY, FYNNEI. The length of the CDR3 is 14 residues. Deletions cut 2 bases from V and 2 bases from J, with 7 bases between. The chain's CDR3 is CASSESGRNQPQHF. Written as DNA, the CDR3 is TGTGCCAGCAGTGAATCAGGCCGCAATCAGCCCCAGCATTTT.

This chain connects TRBV5-8 to TRBJ1-1; tentatively, D is TRBD1 (6 bases). Trimming cost V 4 bases and J 4 bases, with 11 bases left between them. This CDR3 is built from 13 residues. Germline values: CDR1 SGHTS, CDR2 YDEGEE. CDR3 DNA sequence: TGTGCCAGCAGCCAGGGGTTTGGCACTGAAGCTTTCTTT. Encoded protein: CASSQGFGTEAFF.